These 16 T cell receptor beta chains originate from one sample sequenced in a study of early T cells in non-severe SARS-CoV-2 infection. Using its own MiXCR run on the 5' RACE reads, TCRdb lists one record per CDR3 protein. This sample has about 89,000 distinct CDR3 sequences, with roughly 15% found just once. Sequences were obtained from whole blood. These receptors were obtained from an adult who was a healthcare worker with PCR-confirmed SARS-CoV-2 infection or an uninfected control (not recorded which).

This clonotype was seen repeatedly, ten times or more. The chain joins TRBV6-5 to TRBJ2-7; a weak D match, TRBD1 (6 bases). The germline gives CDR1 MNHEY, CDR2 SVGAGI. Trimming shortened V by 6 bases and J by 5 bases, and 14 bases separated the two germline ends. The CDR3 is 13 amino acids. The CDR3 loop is CASRQTGTHEQYV. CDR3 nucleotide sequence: TGTGCCAGCAGGCAAACAGGGACGCACGAGCAGTACGTC.

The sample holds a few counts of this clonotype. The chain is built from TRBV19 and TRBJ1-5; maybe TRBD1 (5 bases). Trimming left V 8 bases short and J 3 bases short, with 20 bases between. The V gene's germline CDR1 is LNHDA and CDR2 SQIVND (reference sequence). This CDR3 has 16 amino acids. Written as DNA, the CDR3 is TGTGCCAGTGTTTTCGGGGGACCCACCCCCAATCAGCCCCAGCATTTT. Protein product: CASVFGGPTPNQPQHF. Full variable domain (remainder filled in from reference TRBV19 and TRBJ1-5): DGGITQSPKYLFRKEGQNVTLSCEQNLNHDAMYWYRQDPGQGLRLIYYSQIVNDFQKGDIAEGYSVSREKKESFPLTVTSAQKNPTAFYLCASVFGGPTPNQPQHFGDGTRLSIL.

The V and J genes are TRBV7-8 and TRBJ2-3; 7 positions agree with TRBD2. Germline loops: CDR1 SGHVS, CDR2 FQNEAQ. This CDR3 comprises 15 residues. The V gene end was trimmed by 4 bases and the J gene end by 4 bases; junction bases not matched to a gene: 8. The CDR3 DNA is TGTGCCAGCAGCTCCCACATGAGCGGGGCAGATACGCAGTATTTT. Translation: CASSSHMSGADTQYF.

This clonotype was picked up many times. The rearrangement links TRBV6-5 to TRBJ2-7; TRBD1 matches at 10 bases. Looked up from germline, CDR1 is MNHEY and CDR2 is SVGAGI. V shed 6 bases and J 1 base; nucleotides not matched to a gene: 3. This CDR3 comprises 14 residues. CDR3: CASRRGQGSYEQYV. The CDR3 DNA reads TGTGCCAGCAGGCGGGGACAGGGGTCCTACGAGCAGTACGTC.

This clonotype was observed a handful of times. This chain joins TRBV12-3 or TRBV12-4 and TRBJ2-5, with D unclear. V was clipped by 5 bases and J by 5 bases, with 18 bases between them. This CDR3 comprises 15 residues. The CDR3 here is CASSPERPGGETQYF. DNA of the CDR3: TGTGCCAGCAGTCCAGAACGACCGGGCGGCGAGACCCAGTACTTC.

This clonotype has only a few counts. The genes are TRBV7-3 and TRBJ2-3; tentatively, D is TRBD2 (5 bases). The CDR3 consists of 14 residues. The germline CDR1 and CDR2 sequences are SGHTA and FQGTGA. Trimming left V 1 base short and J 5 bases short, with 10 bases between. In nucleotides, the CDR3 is TGTGCCAGCAGCTTAAACGGGGAGATAGATACGCAGTATTTT. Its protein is CASSLNGEIDTQYF.

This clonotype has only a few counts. For the CDR3, the DNA is TGTGCCAGCAGCCAAGCGTCCGGAGGCGGGACCCAGTACTTC. It is translated as CASSQASGGGTQYF. The chain uses TRBV3-1 and TRBJ2-5, with D maybe TRBD2 (5 bases). Looked up from germline, CDR1 is LGHDT and CDR2 is YNNKEL (reference sequence). V lost 1 base, J lost 7 bases, and 13 bases lay in between. The CDR3 runs 14 residues.

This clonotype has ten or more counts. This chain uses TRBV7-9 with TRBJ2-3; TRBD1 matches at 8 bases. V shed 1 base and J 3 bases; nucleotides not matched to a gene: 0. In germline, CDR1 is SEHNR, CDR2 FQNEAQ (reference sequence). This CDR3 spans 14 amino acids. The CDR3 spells CASSLGQGTDTQYF. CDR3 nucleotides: TGTGCCAGCAGCTTAGGACAGGGGACAGATACGCAGTATTTT.

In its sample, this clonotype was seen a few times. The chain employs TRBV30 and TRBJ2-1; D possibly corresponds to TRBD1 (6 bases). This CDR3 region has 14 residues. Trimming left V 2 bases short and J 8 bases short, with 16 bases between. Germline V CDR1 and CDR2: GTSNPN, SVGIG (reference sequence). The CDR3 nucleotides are TGTGCCTGGAGTAGTCACCTCCACAGGGATGAGCAGTTCTTC. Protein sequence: CAWSSHLHRDEQFF.

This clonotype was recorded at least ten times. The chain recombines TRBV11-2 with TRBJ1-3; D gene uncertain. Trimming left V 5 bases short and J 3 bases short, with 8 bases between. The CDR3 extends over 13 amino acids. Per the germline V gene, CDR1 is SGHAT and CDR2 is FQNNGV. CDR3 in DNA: TGTGCCAGCAGCAATATTGGTGGAAACACCATATATTTT. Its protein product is CASSNIGGNTIYF.

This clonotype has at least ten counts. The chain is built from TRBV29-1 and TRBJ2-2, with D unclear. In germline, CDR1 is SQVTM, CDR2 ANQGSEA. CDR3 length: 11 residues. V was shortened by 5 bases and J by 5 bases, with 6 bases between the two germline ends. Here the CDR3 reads CSVLITGELFF. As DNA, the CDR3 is TGCAGCGTTCTAATAACCGGGGAGCTGTTTTTT.

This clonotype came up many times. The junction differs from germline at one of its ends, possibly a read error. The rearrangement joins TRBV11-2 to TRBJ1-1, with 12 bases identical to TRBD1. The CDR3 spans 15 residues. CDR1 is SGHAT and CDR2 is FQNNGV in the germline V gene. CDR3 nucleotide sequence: TGTGCCAGCAGCCCTGGGACAGGGGGCATTTTTGAAGTTTTCTTT. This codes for CASSPGTGGIFEVFF.

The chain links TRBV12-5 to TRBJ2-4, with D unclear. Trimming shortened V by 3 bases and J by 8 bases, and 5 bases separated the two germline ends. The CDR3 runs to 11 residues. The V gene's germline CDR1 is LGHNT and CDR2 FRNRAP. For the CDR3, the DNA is TGTGCTAGTGGTTTAGAGGACATTCAGTACTTC. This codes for CASGLEDIQYF. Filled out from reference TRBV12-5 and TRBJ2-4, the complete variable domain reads DARVTQTPRHKVTEMGQEVTMRCQPILGHNTVFWYRQTMMQGLELLAYFRNRAPLDDSGMPKDRFSAEMPDATLATLKIQPSEPRDSAVYFCASGLEDIQYFGAGTRLSVL.

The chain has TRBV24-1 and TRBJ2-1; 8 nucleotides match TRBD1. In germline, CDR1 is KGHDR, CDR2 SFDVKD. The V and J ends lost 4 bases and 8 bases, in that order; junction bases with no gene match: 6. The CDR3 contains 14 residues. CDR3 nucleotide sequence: TGTGCCACCAGTGACCTGTCAGGGGGCCATGAGCAGTTCTTC. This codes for CATSDLSGGHEQFF.

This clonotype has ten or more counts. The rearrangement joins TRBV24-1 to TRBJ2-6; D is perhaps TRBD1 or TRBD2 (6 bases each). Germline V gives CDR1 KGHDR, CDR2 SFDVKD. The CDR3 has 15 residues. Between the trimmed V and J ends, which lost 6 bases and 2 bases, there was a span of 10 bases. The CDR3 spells CATSRGGPGANVLTF. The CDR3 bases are TGTGCCACCAGTAGAGGGGGGCCTGGGGCCAACGTCCTGACTTTC.

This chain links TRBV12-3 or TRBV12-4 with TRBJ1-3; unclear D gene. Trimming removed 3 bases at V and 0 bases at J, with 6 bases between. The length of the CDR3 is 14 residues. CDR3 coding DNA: TGTGCCAGCAGTTTTCTCCTCTCTGGAAACACCATATATTTT. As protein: CASSFLLSGNTIYF.